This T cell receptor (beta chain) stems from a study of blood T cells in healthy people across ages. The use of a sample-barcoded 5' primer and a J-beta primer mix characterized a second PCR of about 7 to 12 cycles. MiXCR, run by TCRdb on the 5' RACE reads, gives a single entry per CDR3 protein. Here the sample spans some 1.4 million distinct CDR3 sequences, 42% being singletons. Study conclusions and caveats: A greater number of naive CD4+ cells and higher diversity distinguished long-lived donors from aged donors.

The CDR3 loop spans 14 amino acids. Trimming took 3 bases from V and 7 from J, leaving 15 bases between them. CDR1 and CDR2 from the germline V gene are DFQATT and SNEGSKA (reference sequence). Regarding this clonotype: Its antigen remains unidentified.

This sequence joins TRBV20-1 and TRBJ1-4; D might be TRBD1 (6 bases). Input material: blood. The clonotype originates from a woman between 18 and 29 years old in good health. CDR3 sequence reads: CSARGEGVSEKLFF. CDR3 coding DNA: TGCAGTGCTAGGGGGGAGGGGGTTAGTGAAAAACTGTTTTTT.